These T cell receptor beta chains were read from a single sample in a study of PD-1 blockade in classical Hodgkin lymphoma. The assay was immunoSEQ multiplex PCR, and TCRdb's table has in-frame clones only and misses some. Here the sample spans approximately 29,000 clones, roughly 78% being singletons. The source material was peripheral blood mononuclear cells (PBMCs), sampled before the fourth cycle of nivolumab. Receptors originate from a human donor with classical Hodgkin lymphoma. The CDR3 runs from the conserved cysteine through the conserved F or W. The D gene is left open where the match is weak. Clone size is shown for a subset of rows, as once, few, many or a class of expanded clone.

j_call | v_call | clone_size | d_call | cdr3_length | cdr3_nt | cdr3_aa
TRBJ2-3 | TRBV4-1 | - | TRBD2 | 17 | TGCGCCAGCAGCCTGCCGGGACTAGCGGCCCGCAGCGATACGCAGTATTTT | CASSLPGLAARSDTQYF
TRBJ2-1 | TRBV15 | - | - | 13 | TGTGCCACCAGCAGAGATCTTGGGGATGAGCAGTTCTTC | CATSRDLGDEQFF
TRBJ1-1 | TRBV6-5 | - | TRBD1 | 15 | TGTGCCAGCAGCGGAGCCGGGACAGCGAACACTGAAGCTTTCTTT | CASSGAGTANTEAFF
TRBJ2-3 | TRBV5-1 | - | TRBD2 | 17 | TGCGCCAGCAGCTTAGGTAGCGGGACCTTCACGGCAGATACGCAGTATTTT | CASSLGSGTFTADTQYF
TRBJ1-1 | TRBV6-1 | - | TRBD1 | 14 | TGTGCCAGCAGTGATGGACAGGGTGACGCTGAAGCTTTCTTT | CASSDGQGDAEAFF
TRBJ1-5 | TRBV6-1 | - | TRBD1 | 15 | TGTGCCAGCAGTGAAGGGACAGGGGGCCTCCAGCCCCAGCATTTT | CASSEGTGGLQPQHF
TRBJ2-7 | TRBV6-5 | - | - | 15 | TGTGCCAGCAGGCGAAACAGGGAGAGCTCCTACGAGCAGTACTTC | CASRRNRESSYEQYF
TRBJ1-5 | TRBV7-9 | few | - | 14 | TGTGCCAGCAGCTACAGTTGGAGCAATCAGCCCCAGCATTTT | CASSYSWSNQPQHF
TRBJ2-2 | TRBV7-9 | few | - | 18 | TGTGCCAGCAGCCGAGAAACCTCCGGGCATACAACGGCCGGGGAGCTGTTTTTT | CASSRETSGHTTAGELFF
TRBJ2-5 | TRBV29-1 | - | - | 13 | TGCAGCGTTGAAGCAGAAGGGCGGGAGACCCAGTACTTC | CSVEAEGRETQYF
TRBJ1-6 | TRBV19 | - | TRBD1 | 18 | TGTGCCAGTAGTCTCCGACAGGGCCCGAGCTCCTATAATTCACCCCTCCACTTT | CASSLRQGPSSYNSPLHF
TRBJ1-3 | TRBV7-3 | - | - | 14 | TGTGCCAGCAGCTTGGGCCCTCCTGGAAACACCATATATTTT | CASSLGPPGNTIYF
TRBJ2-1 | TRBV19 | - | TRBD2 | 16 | TGTGCCAGTAGTATAGTTGCGGGAGGCTTCTACAATGAGCAGTTCTTC | CASSIVAGGFYNEQFF
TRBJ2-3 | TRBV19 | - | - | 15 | TGTGCCAGTAGTCCCCTCTTCGGTTCCACAGATACGCAGTATTTT | CASSPLFGSTDTQYF
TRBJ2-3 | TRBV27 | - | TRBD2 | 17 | TGTGCCAGCAGTACTCCGGGACTAGCGGAAGGCACAGATACGCAGTATTTT | CASSTPGLAEGTDTQYF
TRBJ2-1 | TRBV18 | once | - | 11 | TGTGCCAGCTCACCGGGGGATGAGCAGTTCTTC | CASSPGDEQFF
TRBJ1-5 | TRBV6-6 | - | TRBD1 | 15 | TGTGCCAGCAGTGGCTGGACAGGGGTTAATCAGCCCCAGCATTTT | CASSGWTGVNQPQHF
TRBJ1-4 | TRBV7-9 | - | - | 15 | TGTGCCAGCAGCTCCGGGGGCACAACTAATGAAAAACTGTTTTTT | CASSSGGTTNEKLFF
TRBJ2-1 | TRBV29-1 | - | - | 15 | TGCAGCGTTGTGTGGTGGGAGAGCTCCTACAATGAGCAGTTCTTC | CSVVWWESSYNEQFF
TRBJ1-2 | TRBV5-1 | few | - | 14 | TGCGCCAGCAGCTTAAAGGTGGGGGGGAGCGGCTACACCTTC | CASSLKVGGSGYTF
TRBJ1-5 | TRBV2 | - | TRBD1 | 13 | TGTGCCAGCAGCATGACAGGGGAACAGCCCCAGCATTTT | CASSMTGEQPQHF
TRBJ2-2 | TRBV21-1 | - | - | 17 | TGTGCCAGCAGCAAAGGGGAAGGCAGGGGGCGCGCCGGGGAGCTGTTTTTT | CASSKGEGRGRAGELFF
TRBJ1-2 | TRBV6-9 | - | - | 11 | TGTGCCAGCAGTTATCAGGAAAGCTACACCTTC | CASSYQESYTF
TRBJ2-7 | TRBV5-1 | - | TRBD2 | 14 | TGCGCCAGCAGCTCTAGCGGGGGTAATTACGAGCAGTACTTC | CASSSSGGNYEQYF
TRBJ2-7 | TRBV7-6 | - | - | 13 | TGTGCCAGCAGCTCGGGACCGAAACGCGAGCAGTACTTC | CASSSGPKREQYF
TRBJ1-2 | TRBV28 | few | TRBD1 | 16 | TGTGCCAGCAGTTCCCCCGGAGGACAGGGTAACTATGGCTACACCTTC | CASSSPGGQGNYGYTF